This passage covers 24 T cell receptor beta chains from one sample sequenced in a study of shared clonotypes between healthy human individuals. Only in-frame clones appear in the TCRdb table, and some are missing; sequencing was by immunoSEQ multiplex PCR. The table records about 960,000 clones, roughly 72% of them present only once. Source material: memory CD4+ T cells sorted from blood. Noted subset: CD45RA-negative fraction. The receptors shown here come from a man younger than 35 in good health.

J is TRBJ2-1 and V is TRBV28; D is unclear. The CDR3 loop spans 14 amino acids. The germline CDR1 and CDR2 sequences are MDHEN and SYDVKM. V was shortened by 6 bases and J by 4 bases, with 13 bases between the two germline ends. Here the CDR3 DNA reads TGTGCCAGCAGAAATGGGGTAGTTTACAATGAGCAGTTCTTC. Its translation is CASRNGVVYNEQFF.

The gene calls are TRBV19 and TRBJ1-6; a possible D gene is TRBD1 (6 bases). Germline loops: CDR1 LNHDA, CDR2 SQIVND (reference sequence). The CDR3 totals 16 residues. The V end was cut by 5 bases, the J end by 4 bases, with 15 bases between. The CDR3: CASSPQPGEYNSPLHF. In nucleotides, the CDR3 is TGTGCCAGTAGTCCCCAACCAGGGGAATATAATTCACCCCTCCACTTT.

This chain joins TRBV9 and TRBJ2-2, with 8 bases aligning to TRBD1. CDR3 length: 16 residues. V shed 4 bases, J shed 1 base, and the junction held 6 bases outside the gene matches. The germline gives CDR1 SGDLS, CDR2 YYNGEE. The CDR3 spells CASSLFGTGNTGELFF. CDR3 DNA sequence: TGTGCCAGCAGCCTTTTCGGGACAGGGAACACCGGGGAGCTGTTTTTT.

The chain couples TRBV5-1 to TRBJ2-2; D possibly matches TRBD1 or TRBD2 (6 bases each). Germline CDR1 reads SGHRS; CDR2 reads YFSETQ. Trimming stripped 3 bases from V and 5 bases from J, with 20 bases between. The CDR3 length is 17 residues. CDR3 bases: TGCGCCAGCAGCTGGAGTGGCTCGGGGGCGCGGACCGGGGAGCTGTTTTTT. Translated: CASSWSGSGARTGELFF.

The gene calls are TRBV19 and TRBJ2-7; TRBD2 aligns across 10 bases. The CDR3 contains 14 residues. With V trimmed by 6 bases and J by 6 bases, 8 bases remained unmatched. Germline CDR1 LNHDA, CDR2 SQIVND (reference sequence). The CDR3 sequence is CASSSTSGKGEQYF. The CDR3 nucleotides read TGTGCCAGTAGCTCTACTAGCGGGAAGGGCGAGCAGTACTTC.

This clone was counted a single time. The chain carries TRBV19 and TRBJ1-2, with a possible D match to TRBD1 (6 bases). Germline V lookup: CDR1 LNHDA, CDR2 SQIVND (reference sequence). The V end was cut by 3 bases, the J end by 8 bases, with 16 bases between. The CDR3 loop spans 14 amino acids. For the CDR3, the DNA is TGTGCCAGTAGTATCATGGCAGGGGCAATCGGCTACACCTTC. Translation gives CASSIMAGAIGYTF.

The rearrangement links TRBV21-1 to TRBJ1-3; the DNA was not used to check the table's D call, TRBD1. TRBV21-1 represents a pseudogene. This CDR3 comprises 13 residues. The CDR3 coding sequence is TGTGCCAGCAGCAAATCCAGGGGGGAGACCATATATTTT. It translates to CASSKSRGETIYF.

The genes are TRBV4-1 and TRBJ2-4; weak D call: TRBD1 (6 bases). The CDR3 is made up of 17 amino acids. CDR1 and CDR2 from the germline V gene are MGHRA and YSYEKL. V was trimmed by 0 bases and J by 1 base, leaving 13 bases between them. The CDR3 DNA follows: TGCGCCAGCAGCCAAGACACAGGGTTCTTGGCCAAAAACATTCAGTACTTC. Protein sequence: CASSQDTGFLAKNIQYF.

The V and J genes are TRBV6-1 and TRBJ1-4; D is unresolved. Germline V lookup: CDR1 MNHNS, CDR2 SASEGT. CDR3 length equals 14 residues. V lost 6 bases and J lost 2, with 10 bases in between. The CDR3 spells CASSNVWTNEKLFF. Written as DNA, the CDR3 is TGTGCCAGCAGCAATGTATGGACTAATGAAAAACTGTTTTTT.

The chain is built from TRBV2 and TRBJ1-6; D remains ambiguous. Trimming cost V 4 bases and J 5 bases, with 6 bases left between them. Germline CDR1 is SNHLY and CDR2 is FYNNEI. CDR3 size: 13 residues. The CDR3 DNA reads as TGTGCCAGCAGTGCAGCAAATAATTCACCCCTCCACTTT. Translating it yields CASSAANNSPLHF.

Turning to this clone: The sample contains more than one DNA sequence encoding this CDR3. J is TRBJ1-1 and V is TRBV30, with TRBD1 identical over 8 bases. This CDR3 spans 13 amino acids. Losses at the gene ends were 5 bases for V and 0 bases for J; bases not matched to a gene: 2. Germline V gene data show CDR1 as GTSNPN and CDR2 as SVGIG (reference sequence). The CDR3: CAWARGLNTEAFF. The CDR3 DNA follows: TGTGCCTGGGCCAGGGGGCTGAACACTGAAGCTTTCTTT.

The CDR3 loop is CASSSSPGSFYGYTF. DNA for the CDR3: TGTGCCAGCAGCTCCAGTCCGGGCAGCTTCTATGGCTACACCTTC. The rearrangement links TRBV7-2 to TRBJ1-2; D remains unclear. V was cut by 4 bases and J by 4 bases, with 16 bases left in between. The CDR3 loop spans 15 amino acids. Germline V CDR1 and CDR2: SGHTA, FQGNSA.

The J gene is TRBJ2-5, the V gene TRBV9, with a weak D call TRBD2 (5 bases). Germline V gene lookup returns CDR1 SGDLS and CDR2 YYNGEE. This CDR3 region has 16 residues. The V end lost 0 bases, the J end lost 1 base, and 13 bases lay between the germline ends. CDR3 DNA sequence: TGTGCCAGCAGCGTAGGCCGGGGAATCTCCCAAGAGACCCAGTACTTC. It specifies CASSVGRGISQETQYF.

The chain uses TRBV11-3 and TRBJ2-7; possible D gene TRBD2, 6 bases. The CDR3 length is 12 residues. Per germline, CDR1 SGHNT and CDR2 YENEEA. V was clipped by 1 base and J by 12 bases, with 13 bases between them. CDR3: CASSLGPGVPYF. The CDR3 DNA follows: TGTGCCAGCAGCTTAGGCCCGGGAGTGCCGTACTTC.

This clone was picked up one time. CDR3 residues: CASTGGNEQFF. The CDR3 nucleotides are TGTGCCAGTACAGGGGGGAATGAGCAGTTCTTC. This rearrangement joins TRBV19 to TRBJ2-1; TRBD1 might be the D (7 bases). Deletions cut 7 bases from V and 7 bases from J, with 8 bases between. The CDR3 spans 11 residues. Germline CDR1 LNHDA, CDR2 SQIVND (reference sequence).

The chain uses TRBV19 and TRBJ2-7; 9 bases agree with TRBD1. This CDR3 spans 15 amino acids. With V trimmed by 6 bases and J by 2 bases, 8 bases remained unmatched. The germline CDR1 and CDR2 sequences are LNHDA and SQIVND (reference sequence). In DNA form, the CDR3 reads TGTGCCAGTAGCGATCTGGGACAGGGTCCCTACGAGCAGTACTTC. As protein: CASSDLGQGPYEQYF.

V usage is TRBV29-1 and J usage is TRBJ2-7; 7 nucleotides align to TRBD2. The CDR3 is made up of 14 amino acids. The V gene's germline CDR1 is SQVTM and CDR2 ANQGSEA. Trimming removed 0 bases from V and 4 bases from J; junction bases left unmatched: 6. The CDR3 loop is CSVEDSSGGYEQYF. Written as DNA, the CDR3 is TGCAGCGTTGAAGACTCTAGCGGAGGATACGAGCAGTACTTC.

This clone was observed a handful of times. This chain uses TRBV5-6 with TRBJ2-7, with 12 bases identical to TRBD1. V trimming: 4 bases; J trimming: 6 bases; junction bases outside the gene matches: 8. The CDR3 has 15 amino acids. In germline, CDR1 is SGHDT, CDR2 YYEEEE. CDR3 DNA sequence: TGTGCCAGCAGCCCTACGGGACAGGGGGCAATCGAGCAGTACTTC. It is translated as CASSPTGQGAIEQYF.

This chain links TRBV2 with TRBJ2-1, with D uncertain. The CDR3 runs 12 residues. Germline loops: CDR1 SNHLY, CDR2 FYNNEI. Trimming took off 4 bases at V and 13 bases at J, with 14 bases between the two ends. The CDR3 reads CASSVGLGPQFF. CDR3 bases: TGTGCCAGCAGTGTCGGCCTAGGCCCCCAGTTCTTC.

The sample holds a few counts of this clone. V and J are TRBV21-1 and TRBJ1-5. TRBV21-1 is tagged as a pseudogene. The CDR3 is 15 residues long. The CDR3 bases are TGTGCCAGCAGCTCCTGGGGGAGGTATGGTCAGCCCCAGCATTTT. Residues: CASSSWGRYGQPQHF.

The chain joins TRBV28 to TRBJ1-4; D not certain. The CDR3 is made up of 15 amino acids. V lost 7 bases to trimming and J lost 7 bases, with 19 bases between them. Germline CDR1 reads MDHEN; CDR2 reads SYDVKM. The CDR3 region is CASKGRGRNGEKLFF. CDR3 nucleotides: TGTGCCAGCAAAGGGCGGGGAAGGAATGGTGAAAAACTGTTTTTT.

The genes are TRBV7-2 and TRBJ2-2; TRBD2 might be the D (6 bases). Trimming took off 3 bases at V and 7 bases at J, with 12 bases between the two ends. Germline V gene lookup returns CDR1 SGHTA and CDR2 FQGNSA. The CDR3 extends over 14 amino acids. The CDR3 region is CASSFGLAYGELFF. CDR3 nucleotide sequence: TGTGCCAGCAGCTTTGGGCTAGCGTACGGGGAGCTGTTTTTT. Based on the CDR3 plus reference TRBV7-2 and TRBJ2-2, the full variable domain is GAGVSQSPSNKVTEKGKDVELRCDPISGHTALYWYRQSLGQGLEFLIYFQGNSAPDKSGLPSDRFSAERTGGSVSTLTIQRTQQEDSAVYLCASSFGLAYGELFFGEGSRLTVL.

The chain is built from TRBV5-6 and TRBJ1-4, with TRBD1 identical over 8 bases. Unmatched junction bases numbered 9, after V lost 0 bases and J lost 8 bases. This CDR3 contains 16 residues. The germline V gene has CDR1 SGHDT and CDR2 YYEEEE. The CDR3 coding sequence is TGTGCCAGCAGCTTGGGATCTCAGGGGGCGCGAGAAAAACTGTTTTTT. Translation gives CASSLGSQGAREKLFF.

The chain recombines TRBV6-5 with TRBJ1-2, with TRBD1 matching over 10 bases. Germline values: CDR1 MNHEY, CDR2 SVGAGI. The trim removed 4 bases at V and 4 bases at J, leaving 6 bases unmatched. The length of the CDR3 is 15 residues. CDR3 amino acids: CASSSPDRGAYGYTF. The CDR3 DNA is TGTGCCAGCAGTTCACCGGACAGGGGGGCCTATGGCTACACCTTC.